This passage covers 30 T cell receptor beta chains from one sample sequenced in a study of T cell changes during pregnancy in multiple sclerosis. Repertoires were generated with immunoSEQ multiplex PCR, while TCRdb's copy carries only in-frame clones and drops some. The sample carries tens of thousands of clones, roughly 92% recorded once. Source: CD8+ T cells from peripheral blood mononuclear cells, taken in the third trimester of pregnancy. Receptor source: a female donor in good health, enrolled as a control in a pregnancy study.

DNA for the CDR3: TGTGCCAGCAGCTTGGGTCCCGGGACAGGGAATGGCGAGCAGTACTTC. Protein: CASSLGPGTGNGEQYF. The genes are TRBV7-9 and TRBJ2-7; 9 bases match TRBD1. The CDR3 sequence is 16 residues long. Germline V CDR1 and CDR2: SEHNR, FQNEAQ (reference sequence). V trimming: 3 bases; J trimming: 6 bases; junction bases outside the gene matches: 12.

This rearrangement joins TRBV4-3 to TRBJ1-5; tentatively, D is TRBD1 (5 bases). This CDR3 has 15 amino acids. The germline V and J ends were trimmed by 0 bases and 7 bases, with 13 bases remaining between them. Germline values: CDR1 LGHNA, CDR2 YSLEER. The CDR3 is CASSQDSGREQPQHF. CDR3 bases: TGCGCCAGCAGCCAAGATTCAGGGCGGGAGCAGCCCCAGCATTTT.

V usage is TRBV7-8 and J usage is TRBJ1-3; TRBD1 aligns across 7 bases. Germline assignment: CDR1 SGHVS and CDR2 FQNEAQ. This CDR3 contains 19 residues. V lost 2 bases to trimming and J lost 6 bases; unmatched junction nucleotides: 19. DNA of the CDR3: TGTGCCAGCAGCTTAAGTTTGGAAGTGACAGGGACTTTTGAAAACACCATATATTTT. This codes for CASSLSLEVTGTFENTIYF.

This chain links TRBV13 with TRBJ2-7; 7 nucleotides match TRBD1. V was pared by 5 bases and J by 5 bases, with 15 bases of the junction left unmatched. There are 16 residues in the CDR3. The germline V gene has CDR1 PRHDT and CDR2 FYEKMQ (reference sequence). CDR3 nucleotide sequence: TGTGCCAGCAGCACAAGCAAGCAAAACAGGGGAGACGAGCAGTACTTC. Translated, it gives CASSTSKQNRGDEQYF.

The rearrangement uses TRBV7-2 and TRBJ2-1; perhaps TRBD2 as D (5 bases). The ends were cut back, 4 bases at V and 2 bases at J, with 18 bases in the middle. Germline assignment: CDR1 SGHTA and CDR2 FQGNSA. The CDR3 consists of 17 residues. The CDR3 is CASSSAPVGSTYNEQFF. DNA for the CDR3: TGTGCCAGCAGCTCAGCACCCGTAGGGAGCACCTACAATGAGCAGTTCTTC.

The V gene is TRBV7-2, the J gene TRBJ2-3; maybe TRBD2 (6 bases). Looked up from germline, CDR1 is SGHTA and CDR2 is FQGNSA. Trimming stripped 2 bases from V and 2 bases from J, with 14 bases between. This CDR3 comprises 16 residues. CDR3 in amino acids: CASSLTSLPDTDTQYF. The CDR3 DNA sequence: TGTGCCAGCAGCTTAACTAGCCTCCCGGACACAGATACGCAGTATTTT.

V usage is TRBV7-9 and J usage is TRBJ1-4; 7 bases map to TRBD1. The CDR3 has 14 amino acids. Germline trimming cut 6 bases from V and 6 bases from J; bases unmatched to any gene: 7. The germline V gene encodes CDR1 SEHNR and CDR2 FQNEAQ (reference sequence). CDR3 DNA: TGTGCCAGCAGAAGGACAGGTGAACATGAAAAACTGTTTTTT. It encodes CASRRTGEHEKLFF.

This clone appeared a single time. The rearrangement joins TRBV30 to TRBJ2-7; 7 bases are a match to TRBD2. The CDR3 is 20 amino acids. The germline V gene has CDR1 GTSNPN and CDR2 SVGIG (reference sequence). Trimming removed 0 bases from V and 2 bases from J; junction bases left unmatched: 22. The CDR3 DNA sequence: TGTGCCTGGAGTGTAGGAGGGCCCCGGGACTATACCTTAACCGCCTACGAGCAGTACTTC. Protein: CAWSVGGPRDYTLTAYEQYF.

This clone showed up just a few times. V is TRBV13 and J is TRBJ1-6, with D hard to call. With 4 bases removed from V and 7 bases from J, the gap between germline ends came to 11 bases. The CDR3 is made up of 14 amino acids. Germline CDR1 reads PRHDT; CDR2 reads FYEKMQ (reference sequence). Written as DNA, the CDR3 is TGTGCCAGCAGCTCCGGGGAGAAGAATTCACCCCTCCACTTT. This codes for CASSSGEKNSPLHF.

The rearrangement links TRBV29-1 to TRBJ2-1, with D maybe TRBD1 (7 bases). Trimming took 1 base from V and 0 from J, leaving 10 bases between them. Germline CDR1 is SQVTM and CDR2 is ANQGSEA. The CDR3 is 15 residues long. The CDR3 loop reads CSVEGGDSSYNEQFF. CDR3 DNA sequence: TGCAGCGTTGAAGGCGGGGACAGCTCCTACAATGAGCAGTTCTTC.

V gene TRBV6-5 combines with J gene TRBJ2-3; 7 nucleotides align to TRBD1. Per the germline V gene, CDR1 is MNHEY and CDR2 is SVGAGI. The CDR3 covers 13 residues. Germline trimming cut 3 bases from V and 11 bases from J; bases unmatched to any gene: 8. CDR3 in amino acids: CASSYFSGTEQYF. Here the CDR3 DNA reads TGTGCCAGCAGTTATTTCTCCGGGACAGAGCAGTATTTT.

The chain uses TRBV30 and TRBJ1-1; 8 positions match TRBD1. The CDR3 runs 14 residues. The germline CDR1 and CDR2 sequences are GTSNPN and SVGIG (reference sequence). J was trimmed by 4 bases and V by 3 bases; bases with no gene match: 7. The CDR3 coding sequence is TGTGCCTGGAGCCAGGCAGGGGGCTTCACTGAAGCTTTCTTT. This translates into CAWSQAGGFTEAFF.

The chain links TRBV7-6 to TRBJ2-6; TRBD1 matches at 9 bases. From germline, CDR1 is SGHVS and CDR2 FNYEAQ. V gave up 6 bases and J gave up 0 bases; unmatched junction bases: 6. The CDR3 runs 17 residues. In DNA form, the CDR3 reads TGTGCCAGCAGTCGGGACAGGGAAAACTCTGGGGCCAACGTCCTGACTTTC. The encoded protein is CASSRDRENSGANVLTF.

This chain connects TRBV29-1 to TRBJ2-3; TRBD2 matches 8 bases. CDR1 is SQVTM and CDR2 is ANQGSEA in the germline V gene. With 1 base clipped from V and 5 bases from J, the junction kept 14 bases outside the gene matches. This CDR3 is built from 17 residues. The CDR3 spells CSVEAPSGGPPRDTQYF. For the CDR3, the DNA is TGCAGCGTTGAAGCCCCCAGCGGGGGCCCACCGCGAGATACGCAGTATTTT.

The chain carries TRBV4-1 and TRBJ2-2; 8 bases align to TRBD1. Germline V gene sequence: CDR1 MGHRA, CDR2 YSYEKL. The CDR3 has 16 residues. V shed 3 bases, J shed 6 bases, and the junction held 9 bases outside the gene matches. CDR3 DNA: TGCGCCAGCAGCCAGGGGGCCAGGGGGCCTCCCGGGGAGCTGTTTTTT. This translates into CASSQGARGPPGELFF.

Here the CDR3 reads CASSNRDRGNEQFF. The CDR3 nucleotides are TGTGCCAGCAGCAACCGGGACAGGGGGAATGAGCAGTTCTTC. This sequence joins TRBV5-5 and TRBJ2-1; 11 nucleotides match TRBD1. V trimming: 4 bases; J trimming: 7 bases; junction bases outside the gene matches: 4. CDR1 and CDR2 from the germline V gene are SGHKS and YYEKEE (reference sequence). CDR3 length equals 14 residues.

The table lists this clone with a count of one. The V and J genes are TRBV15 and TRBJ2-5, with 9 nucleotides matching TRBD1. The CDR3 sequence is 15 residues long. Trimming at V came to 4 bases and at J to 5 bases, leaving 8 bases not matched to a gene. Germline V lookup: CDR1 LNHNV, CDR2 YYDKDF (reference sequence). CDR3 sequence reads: CATSITGGEVETQYF. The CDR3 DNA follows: TGTGCCACCAGCATTACAGGGGGCGAGGTGGAGACCCAGTACTTC. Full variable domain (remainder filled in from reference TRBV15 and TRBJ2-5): DAMVIQNPRYQVTQFGKPVTLSCSQTLNHNVMYWYQQKSSQAPKLLFHYYDKDFNNEADTPDNFQSRRPNTSFCFLDIRSPGLGDTAMYLCATSITGGEVETQYFGPGTRLLVL.

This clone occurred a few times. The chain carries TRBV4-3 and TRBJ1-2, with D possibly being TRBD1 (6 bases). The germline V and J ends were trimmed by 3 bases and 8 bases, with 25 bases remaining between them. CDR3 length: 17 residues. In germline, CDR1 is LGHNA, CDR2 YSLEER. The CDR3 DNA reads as TGCGCCAGCAGCCACGGCCAAGGAGGTGCAGGGGTCGACGGCTACACCTTC. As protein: CASSHGQGGAGVDGYTF.

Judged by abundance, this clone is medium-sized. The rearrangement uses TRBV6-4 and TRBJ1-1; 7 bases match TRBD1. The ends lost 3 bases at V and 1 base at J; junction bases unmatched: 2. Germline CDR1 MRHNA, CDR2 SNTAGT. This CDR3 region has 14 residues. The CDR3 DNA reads TGTGCCAGCAGTGAGGGGACAGCGAACACTGAAGCTTTCTTT. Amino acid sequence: CASSEGTANTEAFF.

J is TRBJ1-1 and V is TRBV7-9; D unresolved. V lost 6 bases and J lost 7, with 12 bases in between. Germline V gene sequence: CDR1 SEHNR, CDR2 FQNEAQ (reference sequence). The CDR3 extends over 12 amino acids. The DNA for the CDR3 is TGTGCCAGCAGACGCGGCGGAGGTGAAGCTTTCTTT. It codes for CASRRGGGEAFF.

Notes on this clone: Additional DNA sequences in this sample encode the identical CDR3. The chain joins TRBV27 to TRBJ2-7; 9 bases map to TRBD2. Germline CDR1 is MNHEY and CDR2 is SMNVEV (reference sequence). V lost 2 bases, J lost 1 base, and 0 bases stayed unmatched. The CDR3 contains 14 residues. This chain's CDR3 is CASSLSGGSYEQYF. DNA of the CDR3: TGTGCCAGCAGTTTAAGCGGGGGGTCCTACGAGCAGTACTTC.

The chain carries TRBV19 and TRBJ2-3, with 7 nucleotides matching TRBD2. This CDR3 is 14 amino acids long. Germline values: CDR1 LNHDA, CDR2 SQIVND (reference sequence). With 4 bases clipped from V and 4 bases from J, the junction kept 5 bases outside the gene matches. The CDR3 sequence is CASSSGDYPDTQYF. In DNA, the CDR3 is TGTGCCAGTAGTAGCGGGGACTACCCAGATACGCAGTATTTT.

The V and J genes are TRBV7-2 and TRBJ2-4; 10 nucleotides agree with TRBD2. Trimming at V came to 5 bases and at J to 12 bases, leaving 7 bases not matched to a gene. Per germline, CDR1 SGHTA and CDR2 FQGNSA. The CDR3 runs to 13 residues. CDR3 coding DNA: TGTGCCAGCAGCCCACTTAGCGGGGGGCCTCAGTACTTC. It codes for CASSPLSGGPQYF.

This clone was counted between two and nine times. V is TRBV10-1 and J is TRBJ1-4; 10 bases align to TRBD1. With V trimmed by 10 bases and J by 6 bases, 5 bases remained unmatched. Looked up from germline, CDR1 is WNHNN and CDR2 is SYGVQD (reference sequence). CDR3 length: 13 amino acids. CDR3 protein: CAIQGQGYEKLFF. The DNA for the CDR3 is TGCGCCATACAGGGACAGGGGTATGAAAAACTGTTTTTT.

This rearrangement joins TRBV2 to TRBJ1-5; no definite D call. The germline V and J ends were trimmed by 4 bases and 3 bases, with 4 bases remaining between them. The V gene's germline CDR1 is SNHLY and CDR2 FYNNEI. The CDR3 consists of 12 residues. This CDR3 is CASSVYNQPQHF. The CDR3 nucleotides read TGTGCCAGCAGTGTCTACAATCAGCCCCAGCATTTT.

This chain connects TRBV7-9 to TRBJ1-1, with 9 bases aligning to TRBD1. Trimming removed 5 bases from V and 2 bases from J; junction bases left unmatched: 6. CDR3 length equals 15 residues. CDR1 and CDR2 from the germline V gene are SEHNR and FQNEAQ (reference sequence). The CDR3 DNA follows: TGTGCCAGCAGCCCTCAGACAGGGGGAAACACTGAAGCTTTCTTT. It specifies CASSPQTGGNTEAFF.

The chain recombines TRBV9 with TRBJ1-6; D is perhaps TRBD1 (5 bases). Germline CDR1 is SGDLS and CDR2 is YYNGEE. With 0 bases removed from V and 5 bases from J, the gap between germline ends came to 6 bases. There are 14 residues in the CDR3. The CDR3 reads CASSVATDNSPLHF. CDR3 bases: TGTGCCAGCAGCGTAGCGACAGATAATTCACCCCTCCACTTT.

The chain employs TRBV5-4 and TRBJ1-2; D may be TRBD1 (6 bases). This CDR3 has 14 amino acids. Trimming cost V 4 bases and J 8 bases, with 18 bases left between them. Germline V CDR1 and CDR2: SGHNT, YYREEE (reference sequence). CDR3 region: CASSPGHHVRGYTF. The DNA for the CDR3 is TGTGCCAGCAGCCCGGGACACCATGTAAGGGGCTACACCTTC.

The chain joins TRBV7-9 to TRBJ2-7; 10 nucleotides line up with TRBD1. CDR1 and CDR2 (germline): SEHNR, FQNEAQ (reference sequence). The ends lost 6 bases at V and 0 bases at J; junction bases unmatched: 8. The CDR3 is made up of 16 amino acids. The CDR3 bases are TGTGCCAGCAGTCATCTCGGGACAGGGGCCTCCTACGAGCAGTACTTC. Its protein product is CASSHLGTGASYEQYF.

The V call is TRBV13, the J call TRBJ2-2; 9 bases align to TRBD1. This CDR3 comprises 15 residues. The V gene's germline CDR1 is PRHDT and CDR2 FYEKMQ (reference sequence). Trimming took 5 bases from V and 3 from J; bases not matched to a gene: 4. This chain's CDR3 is CASSTRDRDTGELFF. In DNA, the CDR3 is TGTGCCAGCAGCACCCGGGACAGGGACACCGGGGAGCTGTTTTTT.